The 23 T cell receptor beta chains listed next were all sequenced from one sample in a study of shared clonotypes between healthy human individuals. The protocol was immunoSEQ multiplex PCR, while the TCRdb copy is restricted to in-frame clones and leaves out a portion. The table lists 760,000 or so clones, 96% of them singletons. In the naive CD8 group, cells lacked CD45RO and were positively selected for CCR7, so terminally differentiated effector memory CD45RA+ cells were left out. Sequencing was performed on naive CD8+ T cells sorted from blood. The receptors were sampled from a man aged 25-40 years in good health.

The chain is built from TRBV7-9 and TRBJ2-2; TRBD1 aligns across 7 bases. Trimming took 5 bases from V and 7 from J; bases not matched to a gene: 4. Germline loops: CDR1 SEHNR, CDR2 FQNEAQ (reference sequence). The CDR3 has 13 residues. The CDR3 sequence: CASSMDRSGELFF. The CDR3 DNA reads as TGTGCCAGCAGCATGGACAGGAGCGGGGAGCTGTTTTTT.

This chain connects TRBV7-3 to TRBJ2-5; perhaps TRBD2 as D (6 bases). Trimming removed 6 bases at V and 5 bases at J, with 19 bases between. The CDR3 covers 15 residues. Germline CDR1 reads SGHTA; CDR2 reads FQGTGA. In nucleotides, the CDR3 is TGTGCCAGCAGTTCCGGAGGAGGAGGGATGGAGACCCAGTACTTC. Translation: CASSSGGGGMETQYF. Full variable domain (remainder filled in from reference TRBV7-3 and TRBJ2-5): GAGVSQTPSNKVTEKGKYVELRCDPISGHTALYWYRQSLGQGPEFLIYFQGTGAADDSGLPNDRFFAVRPEGSVSTLKIQRTERGDSAVYLCASSSGGGGMETQYFGPGTRLLVL.

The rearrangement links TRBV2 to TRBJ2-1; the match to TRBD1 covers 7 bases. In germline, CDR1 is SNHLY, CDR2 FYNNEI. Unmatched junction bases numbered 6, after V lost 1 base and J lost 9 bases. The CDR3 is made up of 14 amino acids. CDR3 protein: CASSEGQGYGEQFF. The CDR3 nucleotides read TGTGCCAGCAGTGAAGGACAGGGTTACGGTGAGCAGTTCTTC.

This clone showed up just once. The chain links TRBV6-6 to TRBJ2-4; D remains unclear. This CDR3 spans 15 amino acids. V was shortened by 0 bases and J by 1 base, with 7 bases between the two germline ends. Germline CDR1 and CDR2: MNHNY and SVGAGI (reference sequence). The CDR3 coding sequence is TGTGCCAGCAGTTACTCGGCGGAGGCCAAAAACATTCAGTACTTC. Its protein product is CASSYSAEAKNIQYF.

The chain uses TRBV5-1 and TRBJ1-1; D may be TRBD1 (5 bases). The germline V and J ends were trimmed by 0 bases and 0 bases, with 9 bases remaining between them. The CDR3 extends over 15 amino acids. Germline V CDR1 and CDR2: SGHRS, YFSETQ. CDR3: CASSLGDSLNTEAFF. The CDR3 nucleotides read TGCGCCAGCAGCTTGGGGGACTCCCTGAACACTGAAGCTTTCTTT.

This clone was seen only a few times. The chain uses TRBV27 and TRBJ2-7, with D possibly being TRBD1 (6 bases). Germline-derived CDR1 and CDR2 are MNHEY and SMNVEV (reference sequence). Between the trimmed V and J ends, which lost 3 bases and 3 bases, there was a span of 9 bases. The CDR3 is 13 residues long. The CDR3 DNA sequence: TGTGCCAGCAGTTTTGGACAGTTCTACGAGCAGTACTTC. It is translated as CASSFGQFYEQYF.

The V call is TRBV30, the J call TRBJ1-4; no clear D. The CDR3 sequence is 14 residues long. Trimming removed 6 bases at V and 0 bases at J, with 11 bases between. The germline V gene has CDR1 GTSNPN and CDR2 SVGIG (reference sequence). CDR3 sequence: CACSQSATNEKLFF. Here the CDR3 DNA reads TGTGCCTGTTCACAGAGTGCAACTAATGAAAAACTGTTTTTT.

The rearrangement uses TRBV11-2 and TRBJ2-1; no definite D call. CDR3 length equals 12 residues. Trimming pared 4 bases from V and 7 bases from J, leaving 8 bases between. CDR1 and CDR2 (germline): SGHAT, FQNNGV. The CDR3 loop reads CASSSLNNEQFF. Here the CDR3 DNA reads TGTGCCAGCAGCTCCCTCAATAATGAGCAGTTCTTC.

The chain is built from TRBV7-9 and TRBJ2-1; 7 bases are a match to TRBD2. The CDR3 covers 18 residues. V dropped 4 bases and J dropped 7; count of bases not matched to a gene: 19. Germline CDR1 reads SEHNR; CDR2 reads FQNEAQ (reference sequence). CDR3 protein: CASSSRGGLAGPGNEQFF. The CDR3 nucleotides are TGTGCCAGCAGCTCTAGGGGTGGGTTAGCGGGCCCCGGGAATGAGCAGTTCTTC.

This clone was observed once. The CDR3 DNA is TGTGCCAGCAGCCCCTCGGCGGGCACCGGGGAAAAACTGTTTTTT. It encodes CASSPSAGTGEKLFF. The chain combines TRBV9 with TRBJ1-4; the D is unclear. Germline V CDR1 and CDR2: SGDLS, YYNGEE. V lost 4 bases and J 8 bases, leaving 18 bases between the germline ends. The CDR3 is made up of 15 amino acids.

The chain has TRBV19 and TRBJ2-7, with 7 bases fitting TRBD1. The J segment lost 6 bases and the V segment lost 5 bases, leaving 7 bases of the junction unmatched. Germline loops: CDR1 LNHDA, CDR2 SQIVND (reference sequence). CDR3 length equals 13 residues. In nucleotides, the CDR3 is TGTGCCAGTAGTCCCGCGACAGGGAGCGAGCAGTACTTC. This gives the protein CASSPATGSEQYF. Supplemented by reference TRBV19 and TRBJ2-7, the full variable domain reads DGGITQSPKYLFRKEGQNVTLSCEQNLNHDAMYWYRQDPGQGLRLIYYSQIVNDFQKGDIAEGYSVSREKKESFPLTVTSAQKNPTAFYLCASSPATGSEQYFGPGTRLTVT.

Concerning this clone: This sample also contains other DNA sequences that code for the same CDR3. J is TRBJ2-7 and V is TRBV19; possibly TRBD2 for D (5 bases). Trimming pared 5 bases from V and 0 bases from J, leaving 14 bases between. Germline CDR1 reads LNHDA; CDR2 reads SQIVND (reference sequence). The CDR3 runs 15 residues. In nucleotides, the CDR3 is TGTGCCAGTAGTCCCGGACTGGCTAGCTCCTACGAGCAGTACTTC. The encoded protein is CASSPGLASSYEQYF.

The CDR3 coding sequence is TGTGCCAGCAGTCCCCAGCGTGAGCAGTTCTTC. It codes for CASSPQREQFF. This sequence joins TRBV2 and TRBJ2-1; D remains unclear. The germline V and J ends were trimmed by 5 bases and 9 bases, with 8 bases remaining between them. Looked up from germline, CDR1 is SNHLY and CDR2 is FYNNEI. The CDR3 length is 11 residues.

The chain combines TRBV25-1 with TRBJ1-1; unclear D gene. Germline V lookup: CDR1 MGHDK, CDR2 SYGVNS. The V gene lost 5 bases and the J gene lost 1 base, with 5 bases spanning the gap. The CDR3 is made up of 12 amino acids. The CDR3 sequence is CASSLANTEAFF. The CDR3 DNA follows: TGTGCCAGCAGTTTAGCGAACACTGAAGCTTTCTTT. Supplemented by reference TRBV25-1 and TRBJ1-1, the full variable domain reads EADIYQTPRYLVIGTGKKITLECSQTMGHDKMYWYQQDPGMELHLIHYSYGVNSTEKGDLSSESTVSRIRTEHFPLTLESARPSHTSQYLCASSLANTEAFFGQGTRLTVV.

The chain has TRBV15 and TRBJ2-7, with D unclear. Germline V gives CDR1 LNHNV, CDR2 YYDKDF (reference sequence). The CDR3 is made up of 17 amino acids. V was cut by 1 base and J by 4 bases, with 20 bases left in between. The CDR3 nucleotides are TGTGCCACCAGCAGAGTCCCCCCCAGTTTGGTGAGGTACGAGCAGTACTTC. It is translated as CATSRVPPSLVRYEQYF.

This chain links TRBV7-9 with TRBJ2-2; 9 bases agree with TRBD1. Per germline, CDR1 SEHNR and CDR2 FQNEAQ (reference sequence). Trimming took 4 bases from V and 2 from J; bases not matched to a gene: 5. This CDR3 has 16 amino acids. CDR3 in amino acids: CASSSGQGKNTGELFF. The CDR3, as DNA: TGTGCCAGCAGCTCGGGACAGGGAAAAAACACCGGGGAGCTGTTTTTT.

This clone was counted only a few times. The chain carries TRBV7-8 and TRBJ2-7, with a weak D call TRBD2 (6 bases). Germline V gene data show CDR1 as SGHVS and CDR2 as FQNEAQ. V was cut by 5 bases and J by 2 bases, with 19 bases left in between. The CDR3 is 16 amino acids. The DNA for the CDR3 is TGTGCCAGCAGCCCCCTCTCCGGGACTTCGGCCTACGAGCAGTACTTC. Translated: CASSPLSGTSAYEQYF. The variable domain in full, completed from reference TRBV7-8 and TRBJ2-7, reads GAGVSQSPRYKVAKRGQDVALRCDPISGHVSLFWYQQALGQGPEFLTYFQNEAQLDKSGLPSDRFFAERPEGSVSTLKIQRTQQEDSAVYLCASSPLSGTSAYEQYFGPGTRLTVT.

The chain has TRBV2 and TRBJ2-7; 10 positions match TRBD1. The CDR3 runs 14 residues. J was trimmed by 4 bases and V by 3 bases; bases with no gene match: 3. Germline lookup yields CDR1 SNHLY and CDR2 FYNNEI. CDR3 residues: CASSDGTGAYEQYF. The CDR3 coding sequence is TGTGCCAGCAGTGACGGGACAGGGGCTTACGAGCAGTACTTC.

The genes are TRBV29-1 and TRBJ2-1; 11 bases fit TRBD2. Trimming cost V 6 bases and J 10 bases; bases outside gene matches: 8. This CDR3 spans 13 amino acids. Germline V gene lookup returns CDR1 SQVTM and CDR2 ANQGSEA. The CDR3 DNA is TGCAGCGTAGGCGTCGGGACTAGCGGAGAGCAGTTCTTC. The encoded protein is CSVGVGTSGEQFF.

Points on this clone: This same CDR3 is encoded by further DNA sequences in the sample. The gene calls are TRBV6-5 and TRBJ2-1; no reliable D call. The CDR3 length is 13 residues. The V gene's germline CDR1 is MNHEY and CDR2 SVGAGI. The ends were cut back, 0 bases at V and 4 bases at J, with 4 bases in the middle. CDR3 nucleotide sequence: TGTGCCAGCAGTTACTCGGCATACAATGAGCAGTTCTTC. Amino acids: CASSYSAYNEQFF.

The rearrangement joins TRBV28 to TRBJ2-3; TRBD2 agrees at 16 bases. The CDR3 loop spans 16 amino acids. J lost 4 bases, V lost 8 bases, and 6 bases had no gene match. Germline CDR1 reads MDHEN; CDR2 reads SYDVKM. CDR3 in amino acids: CASEGLAGGRADTQYF. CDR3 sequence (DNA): TGTGCCAGCGAGGGACTAGCGGGAGGGCGGGCAGATACGCAGTATTTT. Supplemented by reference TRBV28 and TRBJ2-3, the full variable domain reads DVKVTQSSRYLVKRTGEKVFLECVQDMDHENMFWYRQDPGLGLRLIYFSYDVKMKEKGDIPEGYSVSREKKERFSLILESASTNQTSMYLCASEGLAGGRADTQYFGPGTRLTVL.

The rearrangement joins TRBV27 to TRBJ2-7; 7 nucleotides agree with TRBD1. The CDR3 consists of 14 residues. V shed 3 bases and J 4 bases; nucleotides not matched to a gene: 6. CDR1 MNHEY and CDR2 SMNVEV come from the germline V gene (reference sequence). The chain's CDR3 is CASSLWDSKYEQYF. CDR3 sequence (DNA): TGTGCCAGCAGTTTGTGGGACAGCAAGTACGAGCAGTACTTC.

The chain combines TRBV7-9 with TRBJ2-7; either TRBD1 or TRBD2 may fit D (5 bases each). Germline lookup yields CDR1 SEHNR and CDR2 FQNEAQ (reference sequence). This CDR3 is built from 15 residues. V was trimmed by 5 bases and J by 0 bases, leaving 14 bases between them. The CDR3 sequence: CASSKPGTGSYEQYF. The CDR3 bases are TGTGCCAGCAGCAAACCCGGGACGGGCTCCTACGAGCAGTACTTC.